A single sample gave rise to the 8 T cell receptor beta chains below, sequenced in a study of read filtering for tumor transcriptome and immune sequencing. From roughly 390 ng of RNA, a library with molecular barcoded alpha/delta and beta/gamma adaptors was made. TCRdb recomputed calls from the reads with MiXCR, one row per CDR3 protein. Counted here are 100,000 to 150,000 distinct CDR3 sequences, 10% to 15% occurring once; the ten biggest clones make up around 10%. The specimen sequenced was a population of CD138-negative cells sorted from bone marrow. The receptors here all came from a donor over 35 with multiple myeloma.

This clonotype was observed a few times. This rearrangement joins TRBV20-1 to TRBJ1-1; 8 positions agree with TRBD1. Germline V gene sequence: CDR1 DFQATT, CDR2 SNEGSKA (reference sequence). Trimming removed 2 bases from V and 7 bases from J; junction bases left unmatched: 12. The CDR3 consists of 15 residues. The CDR3 loop reads CSARKPDRGWGEAFF. The CDR3 DNA follows: TGCAGTGCTAGAAAGCCTGACAGGGGCTGGGGTGAAGCTTTCTTT.

This clonotype occurred many times. The CDR3 reads CSATLTSGQETQYF. CDR3 sequence (DNA): TGCAGTGCAACACTAACTAGCGGACAAGAGACCCAGTACTTC. The V gene is TRBV20-1, the J gene TRBJ2-5; the match to TRBD2 covers 8 bases. Germline lookup yields CDR1 DFQATT and CDR2 SNEGSKA (reference sequence). The CDR3 sequence is 14 residues long. J gave up 2 bases and V 6 bases, and 8 bases lay outside the gene matches.

This clonotype was counted many times. The chain carries TRBV3-1 and TRBJ2-7; no firm D call. Trimming removed 2 bases at V and 3 bases at J, with 2 bases between. This CDR3 is built from 11 residues. Germline V gene data show CDR1 as LGHDT and CDR2 as YNNKEL (reference sequence). DNA for the CDR3: TGTGCCAGCAGCCAATACTACGAGCAGTACTTC. Translating it yields CASSQYYEQYF.

On this clonotype itself: This likely came from a read error, as a far larger clone is one base away. The chain couples TRBV7-8 to TRBJ1-6, with 8 bases fitting TRBD1. Germline V gene data show CDR1 as SGHVS and CDR2 as FQNEAQ. This CDR3 is 12 amino acids long. CDR3 DNA: TGTGCCAGCAGCCTCGACAGGGGTGTTGCTTCCTTT. It specifies CASSLDRGVASF.

Turning to this clonotype: A much larger clone lies a single base off, so this may be a read error. This chain joins TRBV5-1 and TRBJ2-5; 7 bases are a match to TRBD2. Germline CDR1 and CDR2: SGHRS and YFSETQ. The CDR3 consists of 15 residues. The CDR3 protein is CAGSLTTSSQETQYF. The CDR3 coding sequence is TGCGCCGGCAGCCTGACGACTAGCTCCCAAGAGACCCAGTACTTC. Variable domain in full (rest from reference TRBV5-1 and TRBJ2-5): KAGVTQTPRYLIKTRGQQVTLSCSPISGHRSVSWYQQTPGQGLQFLFEYFSETQRNKGNFPGRFSGRQFSNSRSEMNVSTLELGDSALYLCAGSLTTSSQETQYFGPGTRLLVL.

Comment on this clonotype: This may stem from a read error, because a much larger clone lies one nucleotide away. V usage is TRBV15 and J usage is TRBJ2-1; no clear D gene. Deletions cut 1 base from V and 9 bases from J, with 22 bases between. The CDR3 sequence is 17 residues long. Germline V gene lookup returns CDR1 LNHNV and CDR2 YYDKDF (reference sequence). This CDR3 reads CATSRGLNRLGPSEQFF. The CDR3 bases are TGTGCCACCAGCAGAGGTCTCAACCGCCTGGGCCCCAGTGAGCAGTTCTTC.

This clonotype was counted ten times or more. The chain is built from TRBV6-4 and TRBJ2-2; D is unclear. This CDR3 comprises 13 residues. Trimming took 6 bases from V and 2 from J, leaving 7 bases between them. Germline V gene sequence: CDR1 MRHNA, CDR2 SNTAGT. The CDR3 loop reads CASRPTNTGELFF. The CDR3 DNA follows: TGTGCCAGCAGGCCCACTAACACCGGGGAGCTGTTTTTT.

This clonotype was counted at least ten times. The chain links TRBV3-1 to TRBJ2-3, with D possibly TRBD2 on 6 matching bases. The V end lost 3 bases, the J end lost 0 bases, and 10 bases lay between the germline ends. The germline V gene encodes CDR1 LGHDT and CDR2 YNNKEL (reference sequence). This CDR3 is built from 15 residues. CDR3: CASSQMGLSTDTQYF. CDR3 nucleotides: TGTGCCAGCAGCCAGATGGGACTTAGCACAGATACGCAGTATTTT.